Each of the 21 T cell receptor beta chains below was sequenced from the same sample in a study of T cell clones after liver transplantation. The method was immunoSEQ multiplex PCR; TCRdb's version includes in-frame clones alone and lacks a portion of them. The sample includes some 120,000 clones, 90% of them seen just once. The material was CD4+ T cells from blood, obtained 12 months after liver transplant. These receptors came from a human patient who received a liver transplant. Certain T cells may be donor cells from the graft.

The genes are TRBV6-1 and TRBJ2-3; D perhaps matches TRBD1 (6 bases). The CDR3 spans 15 residues. CDR1 and CDR2 (germline): MNHNS, SASEGT. Deletions cut 5 bases from V and 0 bases from J, with 12 bases between. The CDR3 spells CASSRRTASTDTQYF. CDR3 nucleotides: TGTGCCAGCAGTCGACGGACAGCTAGCACAGATACGCAGTATTTT.

The rearrangement uses TRBV27 and TRBJ1-5, with 10 bases identical to TRBD1. The germline gives CDR1 MNHEY, CDR2 SMNVEV (reference sequence). The CDR3 has 15 amino acids. V shed 4 bases, J shed 4 bases, and the junction held 4 bases outside the gene matches. The CDR3 protein is CASSYRTGGNQPQHF. The CDR3 nucleotides are TGTGCCAGCAGTTATCGGACAGGGGGGAATCAGCCCCAGCATTTT.

The V and J genes are TRBV29-1 and TRBJ1-1; D is uncertain. Trimming removed 8 bases at V and 0 bases at J, with 13 bases between. Germline V lookup: CDR1 SQVTM, CDR2 ANQGSEA. The CDR3 is 13 residues long. CDR3 sequence: CSIREAMNTEAFF. The CDR3 DNA follows: TGCAGCATTCGGGAGGCGATGAACACTGAAGCTTTCTTT.

The chain carries TRBV21-1 and TRBJ2-2; TRBD2, the D gene given by the table, was not confirmed from the DNA. TRBV21-1 is a pseudogene. The length of the CDR3 is 16 residues. CDR3 protein: CASSGLAGLRAGELFF. The CDR3 DNA follows: TGTGCCAGCAGCGGACTAGCGGGACTAAGGGCCGGGGAGCTGTTTTTT.

The chain employs TRBV5-6 and TRBJ2-4, with D hard to call. CDR1 is SGHDT and CDR2 is YYEEEE in the germline V gene. This CDR3 has 12 amino acids. With 1 base removed from V and 6 bases from J, the gap between germline ends came to 5 bases. The CDR3 protein is CASSLSRNIQYF. As DNA, the CDR3 is TGTGCCAGCAGCTTGTCTAGAAACATTCAGTACTTC.

This chain uses TRBV19 with TRBJ2-1; 7 nucleotides match TRBD1. This CDR3 comprises 15 residues. The germline CDR1 and CDR2 sequences are LNHDA and SQIVND (reference sequence). V dropped 1 base and J dropped 4; count of bases not matched to a gene: 4. The CDR3 sequence: CASSIGGQIYNEQFF. The CDR3 DNA is TGTGCCAGTAGTATAGGGGGACAGATTTACAATGAGCAGTTCTTC.

The chain combines TRBV9 with TRBJ2-7; D possibly corresponds to TRBD2 (6 bases). The V and J ends lost 3 bases and 3 bases respectively, with 13 bases between them. CDR3 size: 14 residues. Germline-derived CDR1 and CDR2 are SGDLS and YYNGEE. CDR3 in amino acids: CASSALAANYEQYF. As DNA, the CDR3 is TGTGCCAGCAGCGCCTTAGCGGCTAACTACGAGCAGTACTTC.

This chain uses TRBV2 with TRBJ2-7; 7 nucleotides align to TRBD1. The V and J ends lost 7 bases and 4 bases, in that order; junction bases with no gene match: 13. Germline-derived CDR1 and CDR2 are SNHLY and FYNNEI. The CDR3 is made up of 15 amino acids. This CDR3 reads CASNQQGPSVYEQYF. CDR3 sequence (DNA): TGTGCCAGCAATCAACAGGGGCCCTCTGTGTACGAGCAGTACTTC.

This rearrangement joins TRBV2 to TRBJ2-7, with 10 bases fitting TRBD1. Germline V lookup: CDR1 SNHLY, CDR2 FYNNEI. Trimming at V came to 3 bases and at J to 2 bases, leaving 7 bases not matched to a gene. The CDR3 length is 16 residues. CDR3 loop: CASSDPVGQGTYEQYF. In DNA, the CDR3 is TGTGCCAGCAGTGACCCCGTGGGACAGGGGACCTACGAGCAGTACTTC.

This chain connects TRBV4-1 to TRBJ2-5, with D maybe TRBD1 (6 bases). The germline V gene encodes CDR1 MGHRA and CDR2 YSYEKL. The CDR3 totals 16 residues. The ends were cut back, 0 bases at V and 2 bases at J, with 13 bases in the middle. In nucleotides, the CDR3 is TGCGCCAGCAGCCAAGACGGACAGATTATACAAGAGACCCAGTACTTC. Amino acids: CASSQDGQIIQETQYF.

V and J are TRBV19 and TRBJ1-1; 9 positions agree with TRBD1. This CDR3 has 14 residues. Germline values: CDR1 LNHDA, CDR2 SQIVND (reference sequence). The junction had 4 bases not matched to a gene; V was cut back by 7 bases and J by 1 base. The CDR3 DNA follows: TGTGCCAGTATCCCGGACAGGGGGAACACTGAAGCTTTCTTT. This gives the protein CASIPDRGNTEAFF.

This clone came up a few times. The chain joins TRBV28 to TRBJ1-2; TRBD1 matches 8 bases. The CDR3 length is 13 residues. The J segment lost 8 bases and the V segment lost 6 bases, leaving 8 bases of the junction unmatched. The germline CDR1 and CDR2 sequences are MDHEN and SYDVKM. The CDR3 DNA is TGTGCCAGCAGGGACAGGGCAAAGGAGGGCTACACCTTC. Amino acids: CASRDRAKEGYTF.

The V gene is TRBV30, the J gene TRBJ1-1; tentatively, D is TRBD1 (5 bases). Per germline, CDR1 GTSNPN and CDR2 SVGIG (reference sequence). This CDR3 contains 13 residues. Trimming removed 8 bases at V and 4 bases at J, with 17 bases between. The CDR3 coding sequence is TGTGCCGCCGGCACGTCAGGGAGCACTGAAGCTTTCTTT. It encodes CAAGTSGSTEAFF.

The CDR3 DNA reads as TGTGCCAGTAGTATTGGGGGGCGGACAGATACGCAGTATTTT. It translates to CASSIGGRTDTQYF. The genes are TRBV19 and TRBJ2-3; D possibly matches TRBD1 or TRBD2 (6 bases each). V lost 3 bases and J 3 bases, leaving 10 bases between the germline ends. The germline CDR1 and CDR2 sequences are LNHDA and SQIVND (reference sequence). The CDR3 is 14 residues long.

The chain combines TRBV11-2 with TRBJ2-4, with no clear D. Germline lookup yields CDR1 SGHAT and CDR2 FQNNGV. The CDR3 totals 14 residues. The V gene lost 5 bases and the J gene lost 8 bases, with 16 bases spanning the gap. The CDR3 sequence is CASSLRRIGYIQYF. DNA of the CDR3: TGTGCCAGCAGCCTGAGACGGATTGGGTACATTCAGTACTTC.

The chain employs TRBV5-4 and TRBJ2-4, with D perhaps TRBD1 (6 bases). The CDR3 sequence is 16 residues long. Trimming removed 4 bases from V and 0 bases from J, with 14 bases in between. From germline, CDR1 is SGHNT and CDR2 YYREEE (reference sequence). CDR3 sequence: CASSVGGPGAKNIQYF. The CDR3, as DNA: TGTGCCAGCAGCGTTGGGGGCCCGGGAGCCAAAAACATTCAGTACTTC. The whole variable domain, remainder taken from reference TRBV5-4 and TRBJ2-4, is ETGVTQSPTHLIKTRGQQVTLRCSSQSGHNTVSWYQQALGQGPQFIFQYYREEENGRGNFPPRFSGLQFPNYSSELNVNALELDDSALYLCASSVGGPGAKNIQYFGAGTRLSVL.

The J gene is TRBJ2-2, the V gene TRBV28; D gene unclear. CDR1 MDHEN and CDR2 SYDVKM come from the germline V gene. The CDR3 loop spans 14 amino acids. The V end lost 2 bases, the J end lost 4 bases, and 8 bases lay between the germline ends. CDR3: CASSLTATTGELFF. For the CDR3, the DNA is TGTGCCAGCAGTTTAACAGCTACCACCGGGGAGCTGTTTTTT.

The CDR3 spells CASSLTGGSYEQYF. The CDR3 coding sequence is TGTGCCAGCAGCTTGACGGGAGGGAGCTACGAGCAGTACTTC. The chain has TRBV7-2 and TRBJ2-7, with 8 bases that match TRBD2. The CDR3 totals 14 residues. Trimming at V came to 3 bases and at J to 3 bases, leaving 4 bases not matched to a gene. Germline CDR1 reads SGHTA; CDR2 reads FQGNSA.

The chain joins TRBV7-2 to TRBJ2-1; 14 bases match TRBD2. This CDR3 has 15 amino acids. J lost 8 bases, V lost 6 bases, and 6 bases had no gene match. CDR1 SGHTA and CDR2 FQGNSA come from the germline V gene. The CDR3 coding sequence is TGTGCCAGCAGGCCCGGGACTAGCGGGAGCCATGAGCAGTTCTTC. Protein product: CASRPGTSGSHEQFF.

This clone was counted a single time. The chain has TRBV5-1 and TRBJ2-3; 7 bases are a match to TRBD2. CDR3 length: 16 residues. J lost 1 base, V lost 0 bases, and 5 bases had no gene match. Germline V gene lookup returns CDR1 SGHRS and CDR2 YFSETQ. The CDR3 spells CASSLEAGDGTDTQYF. In DNA, the CDR3 is TGCGCCAGCAGCTTGGAGGCGGGAGACGGCACAGATACGCAGTATTTT.

The V and J genes are TRBV18 and TRBJ2-7; TRBD1 matches at 9 bases. The junction had 4 bases not matched to a gene; V was cut back by 3 bases and J by 4 bases. The germline V gene has CDR1 KGHSH and CDR2 LQKENI. This CDR3 region has 14 residues. DNA of the CDR3: TGTGCCAGCTCACCGGGGACAGGGAGTTACGAGCAGTACTTC. As protein: CASSPGTGSYEQYF.